This is a list of T cell receptor beta chains from one sample in a study of TIL therapy for anti-PD-1-resistant metastatic lung cancer. Sequencing was performed with immunoSEQ multiplex PCR; in TCRdb, only in-frame clones are kept and a portion is missing. This table has about 36,000 clones, 73% appearing once. Material: blood, obtained at baseline. The source of these receptors is a person aged 25 to 79 with non-small cell lung cancer. Both conserved end residues are part of each CDR3. The order of the fields is CDR3 DNA, CDR3 protein, J gene, clone size, D gene, V gene. A D gene is named only where the DNA matches it firmly. Size tells how often a clone was seen (once, few, many) or the class of an expanded clone, and some rows leave it out.

cdr3_nt: TGTGCCAGCAGCCCGGGACAGGGAAAGTACGAGCAGTACTTC
cdr3_aa: CASSPGQGKYEQYF
j_call: TRBJ2-7
clone_size: few
d_call: TRBD1
v_call: TRBV6-5

cdr3_nt: TGTGCCAGCAGTTTTTATAGCGGGAGGGAGACCCAGTACTTC
cdr3_aa: CASSFYSGRETQYF
j_call: TRBJ2-5
clone_size: .
d_call: TRBD2
v_call: TRBV28

cdr3_nt: TGTGCCAACCACCCGGGCAGGGGCTCGGGGGAGCAGTACTTC
cdr3_aa: CANHPGRGSGEQYF
j_call: TRBJ2-7
clone_size: few
d_call: .
v_call: TRBV2

cdr3_nt: TGTGCCAGCAGTGAAGCCCCGGGACAGAGTAATGAAAAACTGTTTTTT
cdr3_aa: CASSEAPGQSNEKLFF
j_call: TRBJ1-4
clone_size: .
d_call: TRBD1
v_call: TRBV6-1

cdr3_nt: TGCGCCAGCAGCTTGCTAGCGGGAGGAGGATTGGTTGAGCAGTTCTTC
cdr3_aa: CASSLLAGGGLVEQFF
j_call: TRBJ2-1
clone_size: .
d_call: TRBD2
v_call: TRBV5-1

cdr3_nt: TGTGCCAGCAGCTTAGTACCGACAGGGTTGGGTAATTCACCCCTCCACTTT
cdr3_aa: CASSLVPTGLGNSPLHF
j_call: TRBJ1-6
clone_size: .
d_call: TRBD1
v_call: TRBV7-2

cdr3_nt: TGTGCCAGCAGTTTCGTTCCTCTCCACAATGAGCAGTTCTTC
cdr3_aa: CASSFVPLHNEQFF
j_call: TRBJ2-1
clone_size: .
d_call: .
v_call: TRBV27

cdr3_nt: TGTGCCAGGGGGGGAGCGGGGAGCACAGATACGCAGTATTTT
cdr3_aa: CARGGAGSTDTQYF
j_call: TRBJ2-3
clone_size: .
d_call: TRBD2
v_call: TRBV6-1

cdr3_nt: TGTGCCACCAGCCTGGCGGATAGGGGGTTAGATGAAAAACTGTTTTTT
cdr3_aa: CATSLADRGLDEKLFF
j_call: TRBJ1-4
clone_size: .
d_call: .
v_call: TRBV15

cdr3_nt: TGTGCCAGCAGTTCGGACAGGAACACAGATACGCAGTATTTT
cdr3_aa: CASSSDRNTDTQYF
j_call: TRBJ2-3
clone_size: .
d_call: TRBD1
v_call: TRBV27

cdr3_nt: TGTGCCACCAGCAGAGGAAAGGATGCAACTAATGAAAAACTGTTTTTT
cdr3_aa: CATSRGKDATNEKLFF
j_call: TRBJ1-4
clone_size: .
d_call: .
v_call: TRBV15

cdr3_nt: TGTGCCAGCAGTTTAGGCGTTTTCGTGAAAACGCAGTATTTT
cdr3_aa: CASSLGVFVKTQYF
j_call: TRBJ2-3
clone_size: few
d_call: .
v_call: TRBV28

cdr3_nt: TGTGCCAGCAGCCCGGACAGGAGCTCCTACAATGAGCAGTTCTTC
cdr3_aa: CASSPDRSSYNEQFF
j_call: TRBJ2-1
clone_size: .
d_call: TRBD1
v_call: TRBV28

cdr3_nt: TGTGCCAGTAGTATTCTGGGGGCCGGAATGGACTATGGCTACACCTTC
cdr3_aa: CASSILGAGMDYGYTF
j_call: TRBJ1-2
clone_size: .
d_call: .
v_call: TRBV19